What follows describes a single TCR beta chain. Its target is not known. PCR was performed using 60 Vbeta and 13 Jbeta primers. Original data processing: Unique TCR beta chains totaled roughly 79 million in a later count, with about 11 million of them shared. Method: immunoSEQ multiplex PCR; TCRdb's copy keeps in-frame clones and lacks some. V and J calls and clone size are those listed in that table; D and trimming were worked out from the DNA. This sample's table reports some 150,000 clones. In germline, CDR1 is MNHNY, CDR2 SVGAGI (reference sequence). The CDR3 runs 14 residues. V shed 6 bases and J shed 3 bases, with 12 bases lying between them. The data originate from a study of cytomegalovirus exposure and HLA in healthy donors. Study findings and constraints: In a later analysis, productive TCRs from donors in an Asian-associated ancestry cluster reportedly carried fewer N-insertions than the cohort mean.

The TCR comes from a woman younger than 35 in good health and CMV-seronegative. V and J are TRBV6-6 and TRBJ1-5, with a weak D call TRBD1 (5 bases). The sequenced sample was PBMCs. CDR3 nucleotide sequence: TGTGCCAGCAGACCCGACAGATACAATCAGCCCCAGCATTTT. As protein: CASRPDRYNQPQHF.